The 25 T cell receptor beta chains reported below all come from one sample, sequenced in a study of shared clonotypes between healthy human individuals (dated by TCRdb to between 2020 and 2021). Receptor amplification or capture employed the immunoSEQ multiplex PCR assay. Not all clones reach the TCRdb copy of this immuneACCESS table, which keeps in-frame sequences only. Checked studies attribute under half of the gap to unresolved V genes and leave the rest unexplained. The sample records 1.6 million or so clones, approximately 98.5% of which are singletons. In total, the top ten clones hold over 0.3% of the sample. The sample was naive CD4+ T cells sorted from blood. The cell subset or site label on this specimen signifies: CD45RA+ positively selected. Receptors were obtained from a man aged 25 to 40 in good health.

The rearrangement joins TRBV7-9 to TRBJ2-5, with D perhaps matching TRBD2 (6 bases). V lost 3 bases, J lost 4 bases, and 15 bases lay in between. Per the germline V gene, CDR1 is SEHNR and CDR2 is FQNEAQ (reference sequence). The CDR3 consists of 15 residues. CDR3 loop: CASSLISGSGETQYF. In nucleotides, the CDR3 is TGTGCCAGCAGCTTGATTTCCGGGAGTGGAGAGACCCAGTACTTC.

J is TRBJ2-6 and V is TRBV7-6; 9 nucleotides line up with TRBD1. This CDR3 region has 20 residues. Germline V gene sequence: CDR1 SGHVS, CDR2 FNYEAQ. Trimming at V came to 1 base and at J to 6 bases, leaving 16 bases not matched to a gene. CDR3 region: CASSLVPFAQGAFMANVLTF. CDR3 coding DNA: TGTGCCAGCAGCTTAGTACCTTTCGCACAGGGGGCGTTTATGGCCAACGTCCTGACTTTC.

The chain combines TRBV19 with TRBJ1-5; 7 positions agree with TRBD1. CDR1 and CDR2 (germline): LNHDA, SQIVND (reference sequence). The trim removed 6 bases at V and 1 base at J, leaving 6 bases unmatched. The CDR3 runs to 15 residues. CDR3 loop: CASSTGEWSNQPQHF. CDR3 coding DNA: TGTGCCAGTAGCACAGGGGAGTGGAGCAATCAGCCCCAGCATTTT.

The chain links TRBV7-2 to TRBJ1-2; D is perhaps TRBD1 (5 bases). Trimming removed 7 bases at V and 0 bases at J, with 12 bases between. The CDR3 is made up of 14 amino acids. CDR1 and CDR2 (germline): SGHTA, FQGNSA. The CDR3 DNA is TGTGCCAGCACCGCCGGGGCGTCTAACTATGGCTACACCTTC. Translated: CASTAGASNYGYTF.

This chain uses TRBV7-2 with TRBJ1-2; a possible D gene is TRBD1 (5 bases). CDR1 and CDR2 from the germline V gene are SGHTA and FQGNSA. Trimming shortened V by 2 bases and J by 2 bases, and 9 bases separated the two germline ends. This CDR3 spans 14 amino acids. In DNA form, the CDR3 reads TGTGCCAGCAGCTTATCCCCAGGGAACTATGGCTACACCTTC. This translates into CASSLSPGNYGYTF.

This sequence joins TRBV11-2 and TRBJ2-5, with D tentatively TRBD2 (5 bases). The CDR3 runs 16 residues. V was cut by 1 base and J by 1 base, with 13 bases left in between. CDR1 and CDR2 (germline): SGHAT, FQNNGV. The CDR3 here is CASSLGRFSGQETQYF. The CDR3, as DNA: TGTGCCAGCAGCTTAGGACGTTTCAGCGGCCAAGAGACCCAGTACTTC. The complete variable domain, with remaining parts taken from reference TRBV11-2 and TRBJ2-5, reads EAGVAQSPRYKIIEKRQSVAFWCNPISGHATLYWYQQILGQGPKLLIQFQNNGVVDDSQLPKDRFSAERLKGVDSTLKIQPAKLEDSAVYLCASSLGRFSGQETQYFGPGTRLLVL.

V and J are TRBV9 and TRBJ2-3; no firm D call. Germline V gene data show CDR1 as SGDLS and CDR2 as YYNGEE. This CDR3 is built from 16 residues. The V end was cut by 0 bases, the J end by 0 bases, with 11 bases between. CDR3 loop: CASSVAGWGSTDTQYF. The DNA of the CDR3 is TGTGCCAGCAGCGTAGCCGGGTGGGGAAGCACAGATACGCAGTATTTT.

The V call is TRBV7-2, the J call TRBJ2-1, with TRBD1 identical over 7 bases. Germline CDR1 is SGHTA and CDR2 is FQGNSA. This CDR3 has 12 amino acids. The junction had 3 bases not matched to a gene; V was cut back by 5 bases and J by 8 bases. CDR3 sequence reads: CASSTQGYEQFF. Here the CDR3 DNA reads TGTGCCAGCAGCACACAGGGGTATGAGCAGTTCTTC.

The CDR3 is CASSGGGWTEAFF. The DNA of the CDR3 is TGTGCCAGCAGCGGAGGTGGATGGACTGAAGCTTTCTTT. The gene calls are TRBV9 and TRBJ1-1; D gene ambiguous. Germline V lookup: CDR1 SGDLS, CDR2 YYNGEE. The length of the CDR3 is 13 residues. Trimming pared 3 bases from V and 5 bases from J, leaving 11 bases between.

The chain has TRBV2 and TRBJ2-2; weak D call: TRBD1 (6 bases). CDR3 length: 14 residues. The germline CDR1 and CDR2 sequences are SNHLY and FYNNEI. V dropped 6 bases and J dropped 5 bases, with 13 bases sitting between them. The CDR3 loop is CASSPVRGTGELFF. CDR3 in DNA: TGTGCCAGCAGCCCCGTGAGGGGGACCGGGGAGCTGTTTTTT.

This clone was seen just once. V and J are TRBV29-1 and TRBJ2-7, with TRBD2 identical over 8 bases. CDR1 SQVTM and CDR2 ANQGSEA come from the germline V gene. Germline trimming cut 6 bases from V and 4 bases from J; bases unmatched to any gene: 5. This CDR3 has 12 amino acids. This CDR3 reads CSVWSGSYEQYF. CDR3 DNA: TGCAGCGTCTGGAGCGGGAGTTACGAGCAGTACTTC.

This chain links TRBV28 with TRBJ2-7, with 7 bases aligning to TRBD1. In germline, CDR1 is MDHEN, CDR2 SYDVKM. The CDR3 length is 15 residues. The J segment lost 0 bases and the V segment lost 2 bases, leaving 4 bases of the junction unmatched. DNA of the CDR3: TGTGCCAGCAGTTTAAGGGGGCACTTCTCCTACGAGCAGTACTTC. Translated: CASSLRGHFSYEQYF.

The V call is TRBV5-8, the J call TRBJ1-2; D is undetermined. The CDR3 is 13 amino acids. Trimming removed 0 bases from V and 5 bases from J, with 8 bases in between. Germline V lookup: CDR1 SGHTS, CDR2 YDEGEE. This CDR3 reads CASSLASGYGYTF. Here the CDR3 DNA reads TGTGCCAGCAGCTTGGCCTCGGGGTATGGCTACACCTTC.

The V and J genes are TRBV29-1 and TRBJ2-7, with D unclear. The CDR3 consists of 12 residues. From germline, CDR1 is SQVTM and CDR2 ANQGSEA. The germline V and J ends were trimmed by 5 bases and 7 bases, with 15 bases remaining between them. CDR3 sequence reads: CSVLKLGPEQYF. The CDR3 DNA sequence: TGCAGCGTTCTGAAGCTCGGCCCGGAGCAGTACTTC.

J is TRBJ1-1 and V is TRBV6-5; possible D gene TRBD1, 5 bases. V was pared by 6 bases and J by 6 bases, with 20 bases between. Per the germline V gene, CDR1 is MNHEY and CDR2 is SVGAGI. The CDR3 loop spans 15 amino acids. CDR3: CASSTPPTVGSEAFF. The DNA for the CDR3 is TGTGCCAGCAGCACCCCGCCGACAGTTGGGTCTGAAGCTTTCTTT.

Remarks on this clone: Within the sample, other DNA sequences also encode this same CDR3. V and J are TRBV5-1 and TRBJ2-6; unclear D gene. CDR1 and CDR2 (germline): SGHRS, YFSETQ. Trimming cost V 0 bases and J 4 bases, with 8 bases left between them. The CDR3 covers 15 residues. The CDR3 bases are TGCGCCAGCAGCTTGGCCGTTTCAGGGGCCAACGTCCTGACTTTC. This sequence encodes CASSLAVSGANVLTF.

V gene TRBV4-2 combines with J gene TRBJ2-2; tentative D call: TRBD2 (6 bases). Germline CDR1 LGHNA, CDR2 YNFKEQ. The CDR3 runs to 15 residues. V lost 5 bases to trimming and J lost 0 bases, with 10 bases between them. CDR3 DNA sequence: TGTGCCAGCAGCTGGAGGGAGGCGAACACCGGGGAGCTGTTTTTT. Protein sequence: CASSWREANTGELFF.

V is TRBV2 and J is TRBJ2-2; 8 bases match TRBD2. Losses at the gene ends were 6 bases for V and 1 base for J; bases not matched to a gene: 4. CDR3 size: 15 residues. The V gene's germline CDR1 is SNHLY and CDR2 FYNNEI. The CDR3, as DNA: TGTGCCAGCAGGACGGGACTAGTGAACACCGGGGAGCTGTTTTTT. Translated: CASRTGLVNTGELFF.

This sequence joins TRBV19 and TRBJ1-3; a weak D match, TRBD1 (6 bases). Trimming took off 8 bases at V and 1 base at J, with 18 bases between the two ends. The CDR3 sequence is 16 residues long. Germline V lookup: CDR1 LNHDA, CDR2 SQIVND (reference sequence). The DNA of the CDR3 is TGTGCCAGTTCACCAAGAGGGGGGACGTCTGGAAACACCATATATTTT. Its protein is CASSPRGGTSGNTIYF.

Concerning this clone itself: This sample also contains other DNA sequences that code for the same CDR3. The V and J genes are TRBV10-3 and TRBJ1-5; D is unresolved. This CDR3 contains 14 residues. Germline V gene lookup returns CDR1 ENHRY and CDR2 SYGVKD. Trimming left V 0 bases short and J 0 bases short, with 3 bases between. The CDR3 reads CAISESLSNQPQHF. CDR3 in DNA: TGTGCCATCAGTGAGTCGCTTAGCAATCAGCCCCAGCATTTT.

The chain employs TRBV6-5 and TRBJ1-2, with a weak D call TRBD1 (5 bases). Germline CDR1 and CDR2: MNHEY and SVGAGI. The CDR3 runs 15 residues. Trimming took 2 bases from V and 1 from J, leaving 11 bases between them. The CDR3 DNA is TGTGCCAGCAGTTACCAGGGACGGCGTAACTATGGCTACACCTTC. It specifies CASSYQGRRNYGYTF.

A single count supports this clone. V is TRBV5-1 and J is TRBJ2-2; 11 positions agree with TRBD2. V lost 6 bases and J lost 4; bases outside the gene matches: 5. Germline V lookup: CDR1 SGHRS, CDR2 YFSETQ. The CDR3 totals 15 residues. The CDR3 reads CASISGTSGTGELFF. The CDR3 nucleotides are TGCGCCAGCATATCCGGGACTAGCGGCACCGGGGAGCTGTTTTTT.

The CDR3 coding sequence is TGTGCCAGCAGTTGGACAGCCCTTGGCTATGGCTACACCTTC. It codes for CASSWTALGYGYTF. The chain is built from TRBV6-5 and TRBJ1-2, with a weak D call TRBD1 (6 bases). This CDR3 has 14 amino acids. Germline V gene lookup returns CDR1 MNHEY and CDR2 SVGAGI. Trimming took 4 bases from V and 4 from J, leaving 13 bases between them.

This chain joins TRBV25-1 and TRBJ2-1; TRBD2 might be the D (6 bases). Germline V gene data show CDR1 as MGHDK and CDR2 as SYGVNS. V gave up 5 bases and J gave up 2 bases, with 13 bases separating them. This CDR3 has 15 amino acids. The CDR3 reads CASSLITGAYNEQFF. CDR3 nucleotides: TGTGCCAGCAGTCTGATCACGGGAGCCTACAATGAGCAGTTCTTC.

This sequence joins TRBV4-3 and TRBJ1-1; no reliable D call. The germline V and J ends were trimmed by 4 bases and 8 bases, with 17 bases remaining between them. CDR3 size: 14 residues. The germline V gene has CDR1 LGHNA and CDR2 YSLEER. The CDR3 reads CASSRGMTHGEAFF. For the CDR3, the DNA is TGCGCCAGCAGCCGTGGGATGACGCACGGAGAAGCTTTCTTT.